This TCR beta chain was documented in a study of technical replicates of blood from several donors. The junction had 8 bases not matched to a gene; V was cut back by 10 bases and J by 6 bases. The V gene's germline CDR1 is SNHLY and CDR2 FYNNEI. The length of the CDR3 is 13 residues. Profiling relied on immunoSEQ multiplex PCR, and the TCRdb table lists in-frame clones only, not all of them. The top ten hold around 13% of the sample, which has about 15,000 clones, roughly 83% seen once. The sequenced sample was PBMCs. The clonotype comes from a human donor in good health. The rearrangement links TRBV2 to TRBJ2-3, with 9 bases aligning to TRBD2. The CDR3, as DNA: TGTGCCATTAGCGGGAGCCGTCTGGATACGCAGTATTTT. This codes for CAISGSRLDTQYF.